The clone carrying this T cell receptor beta chain was counted ten times or more. Its antigen remains unidentified. This record belongs to a study of T-cell memory formation after mild COVID-19. Looking at the study overall: There were largely donor-specific TCR clusters.

TCR alpha and TCR beta cDNA libraries carrying sample barcodes and UMIs were produced by 5'RACE using constant-segment primers. Via MiXCR, TCRdb re-called the 5' RACE reads, giving one row per CDR3 protein. In the table there are 120,000 to 150,000 distinct CDR3 sequences, about 6% of which are singletons. Points from the study as a whole: Detection of some responders pre-infection suggested pre-existing cross-reactive memory T cells participated. Clones contracting across day 15 to 85 had a balanced CD4/CD8 profile; later expanding clones leaned CD4+.

This CDR3 comprises 14 residues. V was pared by 1 base and J by 3 bases, with 10 bases between. The germline CDR1 and CDR2 sequences are SGHRS and YFSETQ. This chain uses TRBV5-1 with TRBJ1-2; D gene ambiguous. Sequenced: PBMCs or a T cell subset sorted from them (not recorded which). The source of this sequence is an adult woman who had mild COVID-19 (a few samples of this study predate the infection). Cell type and time point are not known. Here the CDR3 DNA reads TGCGCCAGCAGCTTGTGGGGAATAGACTATGGCTACACCTTC. This translates into CASSLWGIDYGYTF.